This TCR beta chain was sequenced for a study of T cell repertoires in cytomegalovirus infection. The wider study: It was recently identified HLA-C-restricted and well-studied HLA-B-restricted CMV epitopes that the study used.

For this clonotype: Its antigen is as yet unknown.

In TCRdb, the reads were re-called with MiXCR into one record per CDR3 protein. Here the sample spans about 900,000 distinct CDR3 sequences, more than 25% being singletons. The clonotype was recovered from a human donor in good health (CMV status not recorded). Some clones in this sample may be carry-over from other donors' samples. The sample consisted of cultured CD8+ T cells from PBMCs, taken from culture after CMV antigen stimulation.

DNA of the CDR3: TGCAGTGCCCGGTGGGGGGCGCGAGATAATTCACCCCTCCACTTT. It specifies CSARWGARDNSPLHF. This chain links TRBV20-1 with TRBJ1-6; D is possibly TRBD1 (6 bases). The CDR3 length is 15 residues. CDR1 and CDR2 (germline): DFQATT, SNEGSKA (reference sequence). V lost 6 bases, J lost 5 bases, and 17 bases lay in between.